What follows describes a single T cell receptor (beta chain). The TCRbeta library incorporated unique molecular identifiers. TCRdb re-called the PCR reads with MiXCR, one entry per CDR3 protein. The sample shows some 300,000 distinct CDR3 sequences, about 9.3% of them seen only once. This entry comes from a study of T-cell reconstitution after alpha-beta-depleted transplantation in children. The V end was cut by 2 bases, the J end by 9 bases, with 18 bases between. Per germline, CDR1 SGHDT and CDR2 YYEEEE. The CDR3 spans 15 residues. The chain joins TRBV5-6 to TRBJ2-1; D gene uncertain. The origin of this receptor is a human donor who donated a stem cell graft to a child with acute lymphoblastic leukemia. The source was PBMCs from the stem cell graft donor, collected from the stem cell graft. CDR3 amino acids: CASSLDYSLLGEQFF. DNA for the CDR3: TGTGCCAGCAGCTTAGATTACTCTCTCCTCGGTGAGCAGTTCTTC.